These T cell receptor beta chains were read from a single sample in a study of CXCR3-negative and CXCR3-positive naive CD8 T cells. One entry per CDR3 protein, without DNA, is what TCRdb gives after re-calling the 5' RACE reads. The sample's table shows some 7,600 distinct CDR3 sequences. Sequenced input: naive CXCR3+ CD8+ T cells from blood. The source is a human donor in good health. Some clones in this sample may be carry-over from other donors' samples. Both conserved end residues are part of each CDR3. Each record gives: V gene, CDR3 length, clone size, J gene, CDR3 protein. Not every row has a clone size; where given, it reads once, few, many or a size class.

v_gene: TRBV19
len: 12
abundance: .
j_gene: TRBJ1-2
CDR3aa: CASGLDQRGYTF

v_gene: TRBV29-1
len: 14
abundance: medium-sized
j_gene: TRBJ2-5
CDR3aa: CSVVDDPRGETQYF

v_gene: TRBV28
len: 14
abundance: .
j_gene: TRBJ2-7
CDR3aa: CASSFFTGAGEQYF

v_gene: TRBV20-1
len: 16
abundance: medium-sized
j_gene: TRBJ2-5
CDR3aa: CSARSPRRATQETQYF

v_gene: TRBV20-1
len: 17
abundance: .
j_gene: TRBJ2-7
CDR3aa: CSARDREATHRAHEQYF

v_gene: TRBV29-1
len: 15
abundance: medium-sized
j_gene: TRBJ2-7
CDR3aa: CSVEEGADPYNEQYF

v_gene: TRBV11-3
len: 13
abundance: .
j_gene: TRBJ2-1
CDR3aa: CASTSGVVDEQFF

v_gene: TRBV20-1
len: 13
abundance: .
j_gene: TRBJ1-6
CDR3aa: CSATDREGSPLHF

v_gene: TRBV7-9
len: 14
abundance: medium-sized
j_gene: TRBJ1-1
CDR3aa: CASSDQGVDTEAFF

v_gene: TRBV7-2
len: 15
abundance: .
j_gene: TRBJ2-3
CDR3aa: CASSTTAPSTDTQYF

v_gene: TRBV5-1
len: 11
abundance: .
j_gene: TRBJ2-1
CDR3aa: CASSFGNEQFF

v_gene: TRBV7-9
len: 15
abundance: medium-sized
j_gene: TRBJ2-1
CDR3aa: CASSPGGLSYNEQFF

v_gene: TRBV7-2
len: 15
abundance: medium-sized
j_gene: TRBJ2-2
CDR3aa: CATPFAEVNTGELFF

v_gene: TRBV20-1
len: 14
abundance: medium-sized
j_gene: TRBJ2-5
CDR3aa: CSAREPGQGQTQYF

v_gene: TRBV10-3
len: 13
abundance: .
j_gene: TRBJ1-1
CDR3aa: CAISGTTYTEAFF

v_gene: TRBV13
len: 15
abundance: .
j_gene: TRBJ2-5
CDR3aa: CASSLGVGSGETQYF

v_gene: TRBV28
len: 20
abundance: .
j_gene: TRBJ2-1
CDR3aa: CASSFIPSSGRPSSYNEQFF

v_gene: TRBV6-5
len: 15
abundance: medium-sized
j_gene: TRBJ1-2
CDR3aa: CASSYSEGTIYGYTF

v_gene: TRBV4-1
len: 13
abundance: .
j_gene: TRBJ2-7
CDR3aa: CATSLAGGGEQYF

v_gene: TRBV6-5
len: 16
abundance: medium-sized
j_gene: TRBJ2-5
CDR3aa: CASSSESQGGGETQYF

v_gene: TRBV28
len: 14
abundance: .
j_gene: TRBJ2-7
CDR3aa: CASSTDRVSYEQYF

v_gene: TRBV21-1
len: 16
abundance: .
j_gene: TRBJ2-7
CDR3aa: CASSKCKGRGTYEQYF

v_gene: TRBV20-1
len: 16
abundance: .
j_gene: TRBJ2-1
CDR3aa: CSAEGEGLAGGHEQFF

v_gene: TRBV20-1
len: 14
abundance: medium-sized
j_gene: TRBJ2-7
CDR3aa: CSARDVPVTYEQYF

v_gene: TRBV19
len: 14
abundance: .
j_gene: TRBJ2-3
CDR3aa: CASPPGGGTDTQYF

v_gene: TRBV3-1
len: 15
abundance: .
j_gene: TRBJ1-4
CDR3aa: CASSQIAGSGEKLFF

v_gene: TRBV2
len: 13
abundance: .
j_gene: TRBJ2-7
CDR3aa: CASNRDISYEQYF

v_gene: TRBV14
len: 15
abundance: medium-sized
j_gene: TRBJ1-1
CDR3aa: CASSQAPQGILEAFF

v_gene: TRBV10-1
len: 14
abundance: .
j_gene: TRBJ2-1
CDR3aa: CASSDAGPGNEQFF

v_gene: TRBV5-1
len: 13
abundance: medium-sized
j_gene: TRBJ2-7
CDR3aa: CASGMTDPYEQYF

v_gene: TRBV29-1
len: 12
abundance: medium-sized
j_gene: TRBJ2-1
CDR3aa: CSERSSYNEQFF

v_gene: TRBV28
len: 11
abundance: medium-sized
j_gene: TRBJ2-5
CDR3aa: CASSLRETQYF

v_gene: TRBV7-3
len: 18
abundance: .
j_gene: TRBJ2-5
CDR3aa: CASTTRRRTSGRQETHYF

v_gene: TRBV29-1
len: 14
abundance: .
j_gene: TRBJ2-1
CDR3aa: CSVVGYLKTNEQFF

v_gene: TRBV7-6
len: 17
abundance: .
j_gene: TRBJ2-5
CDR3aa: CASSLEGQVLYQETQYF

v_gene: TRBV10-2
len: 13
abundance: medium-sized
j_gene: TRBJ2-3
CDR3aa: CASSGQFTDTQYF

v_gene: TRBV18
len: 18
abundance: .
j_gene: TRBJ1-1
CDR3aa: CASSRPSSSLHRGTEAFF

v_gene: TRBV28
len: 18
abundance: medium-sized
j_gene: TRBJ2-1
CDR3aa: CASRVGRAGGTIYNEQFF

v_gene: TRBV27
len: 13
abundance: medium-sized
j_gene: TRBJ1-1
CDR3aa: CASRDSQTTEAFF

v_gene: TRBV13
len: 14
abundance: .
j_gene: TRBJ2-1
CDR3aa: CASSTSSAYNEQFF

v_gene: TRBV29-1
len: 11
abundance: medium-sized
j_gene: TRBJ2-7
CDR3aa: CSVGDSYEQYF

v_gene: TRBV14
len: 14
abundance: medium-sized
j_gene: TRBJ2-4
CDR3aa: CASSQDYTEDIQYF